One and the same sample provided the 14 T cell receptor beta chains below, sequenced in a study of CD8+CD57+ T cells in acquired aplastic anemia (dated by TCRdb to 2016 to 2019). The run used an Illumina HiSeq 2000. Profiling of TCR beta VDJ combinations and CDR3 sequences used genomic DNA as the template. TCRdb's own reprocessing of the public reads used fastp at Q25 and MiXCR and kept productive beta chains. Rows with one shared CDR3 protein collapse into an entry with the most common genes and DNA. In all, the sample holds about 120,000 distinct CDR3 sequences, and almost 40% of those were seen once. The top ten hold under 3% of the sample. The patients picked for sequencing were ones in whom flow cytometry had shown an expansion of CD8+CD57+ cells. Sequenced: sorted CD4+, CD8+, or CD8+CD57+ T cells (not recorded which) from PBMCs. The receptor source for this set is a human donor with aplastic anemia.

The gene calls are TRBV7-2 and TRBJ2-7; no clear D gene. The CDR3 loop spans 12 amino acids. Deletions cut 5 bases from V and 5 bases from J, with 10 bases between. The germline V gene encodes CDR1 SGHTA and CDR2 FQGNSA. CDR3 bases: TGTGCCAGCAGCCAACGGGTCCACGAGCAGTACTTC. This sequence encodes CASSQRVHEQYF.

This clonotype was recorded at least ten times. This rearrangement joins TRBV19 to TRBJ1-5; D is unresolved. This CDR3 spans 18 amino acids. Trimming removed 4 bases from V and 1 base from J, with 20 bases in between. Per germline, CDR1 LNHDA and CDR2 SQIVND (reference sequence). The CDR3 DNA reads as TGTGCCAGTAGTACCAACCACCTCGGGGTAATGAGCAATCAGCCCCAGCATTTT. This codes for CASSTNHLGVMSNQPQHF.

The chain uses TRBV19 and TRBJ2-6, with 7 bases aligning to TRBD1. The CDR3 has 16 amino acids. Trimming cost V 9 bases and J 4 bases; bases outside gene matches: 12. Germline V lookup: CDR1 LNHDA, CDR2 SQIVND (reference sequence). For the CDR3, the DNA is TGTGCCAGCAGTTTAAAAAGGGGGCGCGGGGCCAACGTCCTGACTTTC. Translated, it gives CASSLKRGRGANVLTF.

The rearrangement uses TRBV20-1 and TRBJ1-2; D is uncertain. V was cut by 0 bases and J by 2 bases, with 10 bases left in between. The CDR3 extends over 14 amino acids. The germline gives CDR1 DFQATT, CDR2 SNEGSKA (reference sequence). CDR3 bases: TGCAGTGCTAGAGATCCAGACGGGAACTATGGCTACACCTTC. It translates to CSARDPDGNYGYTF.

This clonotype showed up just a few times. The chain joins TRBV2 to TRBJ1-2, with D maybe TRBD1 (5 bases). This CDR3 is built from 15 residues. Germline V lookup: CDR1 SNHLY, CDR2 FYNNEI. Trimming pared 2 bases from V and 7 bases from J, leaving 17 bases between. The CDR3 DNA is TGTGCCAGCAGTGAAAATAATACCGGTGGGGGTGGCTACACCTTC. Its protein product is CASSENNTGGGGYTF.

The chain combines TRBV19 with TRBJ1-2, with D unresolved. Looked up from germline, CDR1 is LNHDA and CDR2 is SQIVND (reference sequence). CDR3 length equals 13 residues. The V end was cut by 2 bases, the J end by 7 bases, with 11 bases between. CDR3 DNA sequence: TGTGCCAGTAGTATAACAACGCTGGCTGGCTACACCTTC. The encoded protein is CASSITTLAGYTF. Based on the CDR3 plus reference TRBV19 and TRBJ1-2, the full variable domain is DGGITQSPKYLFRKEGQNVTLSCEQNLNHDAMYWYRQDPGQGLRLIYYSQIVNDFQKGDIAEGYSVSREKKESFPLTVTSAQKNPTAFYLCASSITTLAGYTFGSGTRLTVV.

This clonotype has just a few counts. The CDR3 reads CASSLIGFLGMNTEAFF. CDR3 DNA: TGTGCCAGCAGCTTAATCGGGTTTTTGGGCATGAACACTGAAGCTTTCTTT. The rearrangement uses TRBV11-2 and TRBJ1-1; D gene ambiguous. The CDR3 totals 17 residues. V dropped 2 bases and J dropped 0 bases, with 16 bases sitting between them. Looked up from germline, CDR1 is SGHAT and CDR2 is FQNNGV.

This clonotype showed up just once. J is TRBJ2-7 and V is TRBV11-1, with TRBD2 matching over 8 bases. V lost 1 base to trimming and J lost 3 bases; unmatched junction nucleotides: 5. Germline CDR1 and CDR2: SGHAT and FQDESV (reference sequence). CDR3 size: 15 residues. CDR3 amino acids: CASSLDVGLDYEQYF. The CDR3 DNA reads TGTGCCAGCAGCTTAGATGTGGGACTAGACTACGAGCAGTACTTC.

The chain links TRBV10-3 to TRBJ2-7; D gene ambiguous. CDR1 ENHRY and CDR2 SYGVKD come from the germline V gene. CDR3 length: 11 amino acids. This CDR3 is CASSVHYEQYV. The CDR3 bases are TGTGCCAGCAGTGTACACTACGAGCAGTACGTC.

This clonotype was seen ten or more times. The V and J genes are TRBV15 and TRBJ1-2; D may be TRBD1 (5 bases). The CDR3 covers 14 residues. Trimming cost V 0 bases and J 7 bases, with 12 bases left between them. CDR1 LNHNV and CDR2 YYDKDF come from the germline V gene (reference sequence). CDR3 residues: CATSRDLTRAGYTF. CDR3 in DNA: TGTGCCACCAGCAGAGATCTAACCAGGGCTGGCTACACCTTC. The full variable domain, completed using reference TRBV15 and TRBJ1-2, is DAMVIQNPRYQVTQFGKPVTLSCSQTLNHNVMYWYQQKSSQAPKLLFHYYDKDFNNEADTPDNFQSRRPNTSFCFLDIRSPGLGDTAMYLCATSRDLTRAGYTFGSGTRLTVV.

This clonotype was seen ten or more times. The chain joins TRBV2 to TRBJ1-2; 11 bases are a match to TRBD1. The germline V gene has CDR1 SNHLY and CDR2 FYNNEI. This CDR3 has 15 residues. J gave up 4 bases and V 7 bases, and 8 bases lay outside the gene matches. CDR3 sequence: CASTSGTGGFYGYTF. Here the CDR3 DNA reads TGTGCCAGCACCAGCGGGACAGGGGGGTTCTATGGCTACACCTTC.

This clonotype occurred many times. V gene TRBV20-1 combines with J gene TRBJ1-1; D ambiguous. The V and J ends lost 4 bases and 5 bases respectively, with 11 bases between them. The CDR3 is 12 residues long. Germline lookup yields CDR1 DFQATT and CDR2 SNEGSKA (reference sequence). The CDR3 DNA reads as TGCAGTGCTAAAGGAGGGATGACTGAAGCTTTCTTT. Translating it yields CSAKGGMTEAFF.

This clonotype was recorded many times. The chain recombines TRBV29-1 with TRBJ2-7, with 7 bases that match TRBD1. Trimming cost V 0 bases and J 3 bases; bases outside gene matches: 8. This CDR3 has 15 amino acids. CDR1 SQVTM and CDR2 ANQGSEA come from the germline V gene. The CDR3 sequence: CSVEDLRGPGYEQYF. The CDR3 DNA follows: TGCAGCGTTGAAGATCTAAGGGGGCCAGGCTACGAGCAGTACTTC.

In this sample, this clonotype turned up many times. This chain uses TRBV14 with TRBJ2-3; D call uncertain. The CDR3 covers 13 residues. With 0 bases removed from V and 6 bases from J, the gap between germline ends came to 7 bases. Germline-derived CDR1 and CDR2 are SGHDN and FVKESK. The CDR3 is CASSQDYPDTQYF. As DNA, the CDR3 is TGTGCCAGCAGCCAAGATTACCCGGATACGCAGTATTTT.